This TCR beta chain stems from a study of T cells after yellow fever vaccination. This clonotype was counted at least ten times. Its antigen is still unknown. Each CDR3 protein gets one entry after TCRdb re-called the 5' RACE reads with MiXCR. The sample has some 110,000 distinct CDR3 sequences, 7.4% seen once. Overall study findings and caveats: Reappearance after the booster was seen for most primary-vaccination clones, at roughly 96% CD4 and roughly 90% CD8. A weaker but faster secondary response was observed, peaking on day 5 versus 15. Although most clonotypes did not, a small share appeared in both CD4 and CD8 compartments.

V was shortened by 5 bases and J by 6 bases, with 14 bases between the two germline ends. Germline values: CDR1 SQVTM, CDR2 ANQGSEA. CDR3 size: 12 residues. This sequence was found in a man younger than 30 who received the YFV17D yellow fever vaccine. The chain has TRBV29-1 and TRBJ2-7; D call uncertain. Sequenced material: CD4+ T cells sorted from PBMCs, taken about 10 days after the first yellow fever vaccination. CDR3 nucleotide sequence: TGCAGCGTTCTAAGGTATTATGGCGAGCAGTACTTC. It is translated as CSVLRYYGEQYF.